One T cell receptor (beta chain) is described in this entry. This record comes from a study of T cell changes during pregnancy in multiple sclerosis. The CDR3 is 14 amino acids. CDR1 SEHNR and CDR2 FQNEAQ come from the germline V gene (reference sequence). Trimming removed 6 bases at V and 4 bases at J, with 13 bases between. The repertoire was sequenced with immunoSEQ multiplex PCR; TCRdb's copy has only in-frame clones and lacks some. Of fewer than 85,000 clones listed, 85% to 95% are singletons. The material was peripheral blood, obtained in the third trimester of pregnancy. The chain has TRBV7-9 and TRBJ1-5, with a possible D match to TRBD1 (6 bases). This clonotype was obtained from a female donor in good health, enrolled as a control in a pregnancy study. The CDR3 reads CASSWAGDNQPQHF. The CDR3 nucleotides are TGTGCCAGCAGTTGGGCAGGGGATAATCAGCCCCAGCATTTT.